Listed below are T cell receptor beta chains from one sample, sequenced in a study of OX40 agonist ivuxolimab in advanced cancers. Profiling relied on immunoSEQ multiplex PCR, and the TCRdb table lists in-frame clones only, not all of them. The data show about 24,000 clones, with around 83% seen just once and 25% to 30% held by the top ten. The sample consisted of CD4+ or CD8+ T cells sorted from blood, taken in a trial of the OX40 agonist ivuxolimab. The receptor set was obtained from an adult with an advanced solid tumor such as melanoma, head and neck, liver or kidney cancer. Both conserved end residues are part of each CDR3. A D gene is named only where the DNA matches it firmly. Clone size is stated in some rows and not others, as once, few, many or a class when expanded.

TRBV27,TRBJ2-5,NA,NA,CASSLHSGYLSQYF,TGTGCCAGCAGTTTACACTCGGGTTATCTGTCCCAGTACTTC
TRBV9,TRBJ1-4,NA,NA,CASSDTNPGPHSEKLFF,TGTGCCAGCAGCGATACCAACCCGGGACCCCATAGTGAAAAACTGTTTTTT
TRBV7-8,TRBJ2-5,NA,NA,CASSPARGAMETQYF,TGTGCCAGCAGCCCTGCTCGTGGGGCCATGGAGACCCAGTACTTC
TRBV9,TRBJ2-3,NA,NA,CASSVGGDTQYF,TGTGCCAGCAGCGTAGGAGGGGATACGCAGTATTTT
TRBV28,TRBJ2-7,NA,NA,CASSLSPFYEQYF,TGTGCCAGCAGTTTATCTCCCTTCTACGAGCAGTACTTC
TRBV9,TRBJ1-1,NA,NA,CASSYFGGTEAFF,TGTGCCAGCAGCTACTTTGGGGGCACTGAAGCTTTCTTT
TRBV5-6,TRBJ2-6,NA,once,CASSLGNGANVLTF,TGTGCCAGCAGCTTGGGTAATGGGGCCAACGTCCTGACTTTC
TRBV2,TRBJ1-6,TRBD1,few,CASTGDSDNSPLHF,TGTGCCAGCACCGGGGACAGTGATAATTCACCCCTCCACTTT
TRBV27,TRBJ2-7,NA,once,CASSFIPDIYEQYF,TGTGCCAGCAGTTTTATACCTGACATTTACGAGCAGTACTTC
TRBV6-1,TRBJ2-5,NA,NA,CASSERAEETQYF,TGTGCCAGCAGTGAAAGGGCAGAAGAGACCCAGTACTTC
TRBV25-1,TRBJ2-7,TRBD2,NA,CASSDGGSSNEQYF,TGTGCCAGCAGTGACGGCGGGAGCAGCAACGAGCAGTACTTC
TRBV11-2,TRBJ1-2,NA,NA,CASSLAAGNGYTF,TGTGCCAGCAGCTTAGCGGCAGGGAATGGCTACACCTTC
TRBV28,TRBJ1-5,NA,NA,CASSLDMGNQPQHF,TGTGCCAGCAGTTTGGACATGGGCAATCAGCCCCAGCATTTT
TRBV6-4,TRBJ2-3,NA,NA,CASSDSGGPDTQYF,TGTGCCAGCAGTGACTCAGGGGGGCCAGATACGCAGTATTTT
TRBV19,TRBJ1-6,TRBD1,NA,CASSSTDPGTELFNSPLHF,TGTGCCAGTAGTTCCACCGATCCCGGGACAGAACTCTTCAATTCACCCCTCCACTTT
TRBV28,TRBJ1-4,NA,large,CASSSGDPNEKLFF,TGTGCCAGCAGTTCTGGGGATCCTAATGAAAAACTGTTTTTT
TRBV2,TRBJ2-7,NA,NA,CAFGGAPYEQYF,TGTGCCTTTGGGGGGGCTCCCTACGAGCAGTACTTC
TRBV28,TRBJ1-5,TRBD1,once,CASTYGTGSNQPQHF,TGTGCCAGCACTTACGGGACAGGGAGCAATCAGCCCCAGCATTTT
TRBV14,TRBJ2-7,NA,NA,CASSQGQAIGQYF,TGTGCCAGCAGCCAAGGTCAGGCAATAGGGCAGTACTTC
TRBV7-9,TRBJ2-7,TRBD1,few,CASSPDRVVGYEQYF,TGTGCCAGCAGCCCTGACAGGGTTGTTGGTTACGAGCAGTACTTC
TRBV7-2,TRBJ2-7,TRBD2,NA,CASSLVASGSNEQYF,TGTGCCAGCAGCTTAGTTGCTAGCGGGAGTAACGAGCAGTACTTC
TRBV7-9,TRBJ2-3,NA,NA,CASSPQTTDTQYF,TGTGCCAGCAGCCCGCAAACTACGGATACGCAGTATTTT
TRBV29-1,TRBJ2-1,NA,NA,CSVVGLPKEQFF,TGCAGCGTTGTCGGGCTACCCAAGGAGCAGTTCTTC
TRBV6-5,TRBJ2-7,NA,NA,CASSYSIRDEQYF,TGTGCCAGCAGTTACTCGATTAGGGACGAGCAGTACTTC
TRBV30,TRBJ2-7,TRBD2,NA,CAWSLGLGEQYF,TGTGCCTGGAGTTTGGGACTAGGCGAGCAGTACTTC
TRBV19,TRBJ1-4,TRBD1,NA,CASPRTGRLEKLFF,TGTGCCAGTCCTCGGACAGGCCGCTTAGAAAAACTGTTTTTT
TRBV30,TRBJ2-7,NA,NA,CAWSDIQGREQYF,TGTGCCTGGAGCGATATTCAGGGACGCGAGCAGTACTTC
TRBV4-1,TRBJ2-7,TRBD1,NA,CASSLGTDRSYEQYF,TGCGCCAGCAGCCTGGGGACGGACAGGTCCTACGAGCAGTACTTC
TRBV15,TRBJ2-5,TRBD2,NA,CATSGGLAGGYRETQYF,TGTGCCACCAGCGGGGGACTAGCGGGAGGGTATCGAGAGACCCAGTACTTC
TRBV7-8,TRBJ2-5,TRBD1,NA,CASSLGTGGIPYQETQYF,TGTGCCAGCAGCTTAGGGACAGGGGGAATCCCGTACCAAGAGACCCAGTACTTC
TRBV6-5,TRBJ1-1,NA,NA,CASSYTESNTEAFF,TGTGCCAGCAGTTACACGGAATCGAACACTGAAGCTTTCTTT
TRBV4-2,TRBJ1-3,TRBD1,NA,CASSAGQGNTIYF,TGTGCCAGCAGCGCGGGACAGGGGAACACCATATATTTT
TRBV9,TRBJ2-1,NA,NA,CASSLGTASYNEQFF,TGTGCCAGCAGCCTCGGGACGGCATCCTACAATGAGCAGTTCTTC
TRBV6-5,TRBJ1-2,NA,NA,CASSYSFQNWDYGYTF,TGTGCCAGCAGTTACTCGTTTCAAAACTGGGACTATGGCTACACCTTC
TRBV6-5,TRBJ1-2,NA,NA,CASRLSTTGNYGYTF,TGTGCCAGCAGACTCAGCACTACTGGCAACTATGGCTACACCTTC
TRBV18,TRBJ1-1,NA,NA,CASSPPPGGAQEAFF,TGTGCCAGCTCACCACCCCCGGGCGGGGCCCAGGAAGCTTTCTTT
TRBV27,TRBJ1-5,TRBD1,NA,CASSPDGQGRHQPQHF,TGTGCCAGCAGTCCAGATGGACAGGGGAGGCATCAGCCCCAGCATTTT
TRBV5-6,TRBJ2-1,TRBD2,NA,CASSVGLAGLNEQFF,TGTGCCAGCAGCGTGGGACTAGCGGGACTCAATGAGCAGTTCTTC
TRBV27,TRBJ2-7,TRBD2,NA,CASSSGLAGVGEQYF,TGTGCCAGCAGTTCCGGACTAGCGGGAGTCGGTGAGCAGTACTTC
TRBV28,TRBJ2-6,NA,NA,CASSLRTGPGANVLTF,TGTGCCAGCAGTTTACGTACAGGACCCGGGGCCAACGTCCTGACTTTC
TRBV4-1,TRBJ2-5,NA,NA,CASSLKLGLETQYF,TGCGCCAGCAGCCTTAAATTGGGGTTGGAGACCCAGTACTTC
TRBV28,TRBJ2-1,NA,NA,CASSFGLGNEQFF,TGTGCCAGCAGTTTCGGACTCGGCAATGAGCAGTTCTTC
TRBV7-6,TRBJ2-7,TRBD1,NA,CASSNPGTGTYEQYF,TGTGCCAGCAGCAACCCCGGGACAGGGACCTACGAGCAGTACTTC
TRBV11-2,TRBJ2-7,NA,few,CASSLTSSSYEQYF,TGTGCCAGCAGCTTAACATCCAGCTCCTACGAGCAGTACTTC
TRBV7-5,TRBJ2-1,NA,NA,CARSLTQFF,TGTGCCAGAAGCCTTACCCAGTTCTTC
TRBV27,TRBJ2-7,NA,once,CASSPLGWLEQYF,TGTGCCAGCAGTCCACTAGGCTGGTTGGAGCAGTACTTC
TRBV19,TRBJ2-1,TRBD2,NA,CASSIRGTSGRSYEQFF,TGTGCCAGTAGTATAAGGGGGACTAGCGGGAGAAGCTATGAGCAGTTCTTC
TRBV6-1,TRBJ2-3,TRBD1,NA,CASSEADRVTDTQYF,TGTGCCAGCAGTGAAGCAGACAGGGTCACAGATACGCAGTATTTT
TRBV11-2,TRBJ2-1,NA,once,CASRAPTEVGNEQFF,TGTGCCAGCCGGGCCCCTACAGAGGTCGGCAATGAGCAGTTCTTC
TRBV6-4,TRBJ2-3,NA,NA,CASSDGQTTDTQYF,TGTGCCAGCAGTGACGGACAGACTACGGATACGCAGTATTTT
TRBV7-9,TRBJ2-7,NA,medium-sized,CASSLGANQYF,TGTGCCAGCAGCTTAGGTGCGAATCAGTACTTC